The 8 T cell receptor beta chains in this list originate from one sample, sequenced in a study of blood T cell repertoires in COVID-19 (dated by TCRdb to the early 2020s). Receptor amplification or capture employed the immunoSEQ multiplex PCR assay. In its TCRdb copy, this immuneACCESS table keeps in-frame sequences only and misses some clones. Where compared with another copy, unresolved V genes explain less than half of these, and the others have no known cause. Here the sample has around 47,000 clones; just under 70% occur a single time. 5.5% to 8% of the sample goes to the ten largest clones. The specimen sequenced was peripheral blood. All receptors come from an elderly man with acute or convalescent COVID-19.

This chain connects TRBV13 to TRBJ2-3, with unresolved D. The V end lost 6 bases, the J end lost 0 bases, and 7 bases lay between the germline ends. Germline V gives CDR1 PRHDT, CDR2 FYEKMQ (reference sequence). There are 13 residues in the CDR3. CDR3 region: CASSYGSTDTQYF. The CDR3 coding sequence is TGTGCCAGCAGTTACGGGAGCACAGATACGCAGTATTTT.

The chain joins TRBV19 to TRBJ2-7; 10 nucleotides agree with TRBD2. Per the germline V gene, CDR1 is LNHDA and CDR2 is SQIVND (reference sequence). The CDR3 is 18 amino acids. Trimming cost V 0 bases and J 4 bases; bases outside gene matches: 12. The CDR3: CASSIDPLSQREGYEQYF. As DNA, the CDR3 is TGTGCCAGTAGTATAGACCCCTTGAGCCAGCGGGAGGGATACGAGCAGTACTTC.

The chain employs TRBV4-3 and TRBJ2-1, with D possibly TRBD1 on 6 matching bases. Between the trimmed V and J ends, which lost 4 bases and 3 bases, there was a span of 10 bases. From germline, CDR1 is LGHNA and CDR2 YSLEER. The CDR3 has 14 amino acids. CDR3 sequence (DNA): TGCGCCAGCAGCCCCGGGACAAACTACAATGAGCAGTTCTTC. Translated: CASSPGTNYNEQFF.

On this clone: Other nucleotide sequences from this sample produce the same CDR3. The CDR3 sequence is CASSIGNSHTDTQYF. The CDR3 DNA sequence: TGTGCCAGTAGTATAGGAAACAGCCACACAGATACGCAGTATTTT. V is TRBV19 and J is TRBJ2-3; D gene uncertain. Trimming left V 1 base short and J 2 bases short, with 10 bases between. The CDR3 spans 15 residues. CDR1 and CDR2 from the germline V gene are LNHDA and SQIVND (reference sequence).

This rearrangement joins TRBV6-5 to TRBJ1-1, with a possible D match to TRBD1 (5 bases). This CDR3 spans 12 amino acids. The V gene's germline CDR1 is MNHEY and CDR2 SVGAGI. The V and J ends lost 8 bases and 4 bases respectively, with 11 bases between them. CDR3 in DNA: TGTGCCAGCTCACCGGGGGGCACTGAAGCTTTCTTT. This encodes CASSPGGTEAFF.

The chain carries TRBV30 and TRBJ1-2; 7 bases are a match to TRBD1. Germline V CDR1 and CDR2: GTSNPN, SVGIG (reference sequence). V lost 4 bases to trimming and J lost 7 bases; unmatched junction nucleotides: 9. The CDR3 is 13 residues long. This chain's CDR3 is CAWKIDRAGGYTF. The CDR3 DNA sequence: TGTGCCTGGAAAATCGACAGGGCGGGTGGCTACACCTTC.

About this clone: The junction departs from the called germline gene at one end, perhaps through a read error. For the CDR3, the DNA is TGTGCTAGCAGCTTAGATCGGGATACTGAAGCTTTCTTT. Protein: CASSLDRDTEAFF. The chain employs TRBV7-7 and TRBJ1-1, with D unresolved. CDR1 and CDR2 (germline): SSHAT, FNYEAQ (reference sequence). The CDR3 contains 13 residues.

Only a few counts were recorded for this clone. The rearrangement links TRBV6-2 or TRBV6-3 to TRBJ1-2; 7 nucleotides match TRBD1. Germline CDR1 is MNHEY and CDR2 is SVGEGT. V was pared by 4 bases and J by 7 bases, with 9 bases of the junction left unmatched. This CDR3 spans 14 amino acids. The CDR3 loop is CASSSQTGAGGYTF. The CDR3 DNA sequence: TGTGCCAGCAGTTCACAAACAGGGGCTGGTGGCTACACCTTC.